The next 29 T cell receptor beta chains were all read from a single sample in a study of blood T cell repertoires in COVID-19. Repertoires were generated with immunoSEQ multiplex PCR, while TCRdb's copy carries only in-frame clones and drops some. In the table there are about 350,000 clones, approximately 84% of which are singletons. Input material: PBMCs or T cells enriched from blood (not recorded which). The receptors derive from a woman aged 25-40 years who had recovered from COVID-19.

CDR3 sequence: CASSVPGGRGYTF. In DNA, the CDR3 is TGTGCCAGCAGCGTGCCCGGGGGACGGGGCTACACCTTC. The chain recombines TRBV28 with TRBJ1-2; possible D gene TRBD1, 5 bases. The CDR3 consists of 13 residues. Deletions cut 6 bases from V and 8 bases from J, with 16 bases between. Germline V gives CDR1 MDHEN, CDR2 SYDVKM.

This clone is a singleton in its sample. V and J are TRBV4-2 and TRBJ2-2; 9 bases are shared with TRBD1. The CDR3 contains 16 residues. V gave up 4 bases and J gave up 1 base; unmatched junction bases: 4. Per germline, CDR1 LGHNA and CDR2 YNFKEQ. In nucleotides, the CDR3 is TGTGCCAGCAGCCCTGGACAGGGGATGAACACCGGGGAGCTGTTTTTT. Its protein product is CASSPGQGMNTGELFF.

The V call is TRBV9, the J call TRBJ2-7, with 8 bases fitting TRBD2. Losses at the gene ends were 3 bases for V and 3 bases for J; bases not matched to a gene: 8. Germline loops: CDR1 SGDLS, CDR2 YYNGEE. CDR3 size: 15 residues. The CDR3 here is CASSEGSGLGYEQYF. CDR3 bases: TGTGCCAGCAGCGAGGGGTCGGGACTAGGCTACGAGCAGTACTTC.

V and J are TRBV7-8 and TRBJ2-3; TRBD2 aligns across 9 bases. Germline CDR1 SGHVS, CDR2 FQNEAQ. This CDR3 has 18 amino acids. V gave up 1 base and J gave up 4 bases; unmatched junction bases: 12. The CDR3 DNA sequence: TGTGCCAGCAGCTTAGAATACCGGGCGGGGGGGAGGTCAGATACGCAGTATTTT. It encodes CASSLEYRAGGRSDTQYF.

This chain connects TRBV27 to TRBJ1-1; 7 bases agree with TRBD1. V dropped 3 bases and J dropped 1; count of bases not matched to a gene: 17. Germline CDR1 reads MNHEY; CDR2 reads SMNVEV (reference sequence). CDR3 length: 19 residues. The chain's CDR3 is CASSLSRRGGSRSNTEAFF. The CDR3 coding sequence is TGTGCCAGCAGTTTGAGCCGGCGAGGGGGCTCCCGCTCGAACACTGAAGCTTTCTTT.

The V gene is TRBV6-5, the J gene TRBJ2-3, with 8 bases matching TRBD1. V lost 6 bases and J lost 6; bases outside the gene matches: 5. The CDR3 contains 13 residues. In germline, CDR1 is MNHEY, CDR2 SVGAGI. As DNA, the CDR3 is TGTGCCAGCAGCCAGACAGGGGTTGATACGCAGTATTTT. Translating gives CASSQTGVDTQYF.

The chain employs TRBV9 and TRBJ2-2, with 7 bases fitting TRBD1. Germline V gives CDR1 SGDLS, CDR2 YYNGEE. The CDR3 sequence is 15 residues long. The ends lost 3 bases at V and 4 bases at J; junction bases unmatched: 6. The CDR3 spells CASSASTGTTGELFF. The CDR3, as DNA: TGTGCCAGCAGCGCCTCGACAGGGACCACCGGGGAGCTGTTTTTT.

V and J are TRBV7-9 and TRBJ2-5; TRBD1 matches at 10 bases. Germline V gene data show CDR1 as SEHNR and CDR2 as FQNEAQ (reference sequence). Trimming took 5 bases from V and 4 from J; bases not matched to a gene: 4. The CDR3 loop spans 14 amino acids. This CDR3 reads CASSPRTGGETQYF. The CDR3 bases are TGTGCCAGCAGCCCCAGGACAGGGGGAGAGACCCAGTACTTC.

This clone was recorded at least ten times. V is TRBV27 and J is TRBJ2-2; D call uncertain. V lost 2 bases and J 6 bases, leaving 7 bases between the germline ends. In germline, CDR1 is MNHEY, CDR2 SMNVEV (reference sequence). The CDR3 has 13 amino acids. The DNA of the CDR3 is TGTGCCAGCAGTTTAACGGTTGCCGGGGAGCTGTTTTTT. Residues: CASSLTVAGELFF.

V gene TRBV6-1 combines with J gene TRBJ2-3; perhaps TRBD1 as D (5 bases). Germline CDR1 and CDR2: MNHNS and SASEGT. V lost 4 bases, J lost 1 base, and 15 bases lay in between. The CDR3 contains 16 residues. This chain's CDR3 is CASSGRAGVGTDTQYF. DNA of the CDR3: TGTGCCAGCAGTGGCAGGGCTGGGGTGGGCACAGATACGCAGTATTTT.

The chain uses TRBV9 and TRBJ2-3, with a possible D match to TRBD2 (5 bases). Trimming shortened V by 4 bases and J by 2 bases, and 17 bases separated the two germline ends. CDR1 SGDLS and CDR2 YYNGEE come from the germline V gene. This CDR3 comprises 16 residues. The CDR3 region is CASSRVLGEPTDTQYF. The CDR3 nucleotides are TGTGCCAGCAGCCGGGTATTGGGAGAACCCACAGATACGCAGTATTTT.

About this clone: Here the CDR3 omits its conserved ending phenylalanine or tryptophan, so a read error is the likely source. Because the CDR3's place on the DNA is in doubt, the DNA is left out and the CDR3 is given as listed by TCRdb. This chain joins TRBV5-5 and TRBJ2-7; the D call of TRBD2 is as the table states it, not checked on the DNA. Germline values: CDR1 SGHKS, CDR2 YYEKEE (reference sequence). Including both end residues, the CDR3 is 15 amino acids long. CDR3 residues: CASSSGSLAGEYLRR.

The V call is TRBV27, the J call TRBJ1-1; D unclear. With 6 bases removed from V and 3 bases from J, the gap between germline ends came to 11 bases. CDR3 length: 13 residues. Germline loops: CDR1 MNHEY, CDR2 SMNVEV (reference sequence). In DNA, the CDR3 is TGTGCCAGCAGCCGAGACACTTACACTGAAGCTTTCTTT. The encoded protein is CASSRDTYTEAFF.

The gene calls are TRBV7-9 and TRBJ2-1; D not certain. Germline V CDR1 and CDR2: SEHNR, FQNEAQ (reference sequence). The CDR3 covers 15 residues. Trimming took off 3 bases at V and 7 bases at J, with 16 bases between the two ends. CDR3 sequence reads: CASSLLRLVANEQFF. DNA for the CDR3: TGTGCCAGCAGCTTGCTCCGGCTAGTGGCGAATGAGCAGTTCTTC.

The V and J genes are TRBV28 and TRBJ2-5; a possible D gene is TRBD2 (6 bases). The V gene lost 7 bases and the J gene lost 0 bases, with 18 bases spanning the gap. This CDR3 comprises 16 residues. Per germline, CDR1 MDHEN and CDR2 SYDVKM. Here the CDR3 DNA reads TGTGCCAGCACCTTTAGCGGCGGACGGTACCAAGAGACCCAGTACTTC. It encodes CASTFSGGRYQETQYF.

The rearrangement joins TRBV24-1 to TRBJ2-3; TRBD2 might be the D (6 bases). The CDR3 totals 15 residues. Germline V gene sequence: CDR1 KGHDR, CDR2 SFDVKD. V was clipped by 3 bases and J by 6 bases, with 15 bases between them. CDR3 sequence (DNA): TGTGCCACCAGTGATCGCGTCCGCGGGGCGGATACGCAGTATTTT. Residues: CATSDRVRGADTQYF.

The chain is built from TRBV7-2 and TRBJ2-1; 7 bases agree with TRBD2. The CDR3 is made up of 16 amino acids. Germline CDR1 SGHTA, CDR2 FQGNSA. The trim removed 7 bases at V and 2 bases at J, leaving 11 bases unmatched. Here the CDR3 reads CASNPVSGTTYNEQFF. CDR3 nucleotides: TGTGCCAGCAACCCGGTGAGCGGGACTACCTACAATGAGCAGTTCTTC.

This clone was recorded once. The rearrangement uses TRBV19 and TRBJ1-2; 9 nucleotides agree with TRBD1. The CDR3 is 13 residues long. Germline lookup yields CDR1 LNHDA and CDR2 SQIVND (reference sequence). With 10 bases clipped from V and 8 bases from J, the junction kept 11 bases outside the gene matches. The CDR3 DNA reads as TGTGCCACTGGGACAGGGCATAGAGTCGGCTACACCTTC. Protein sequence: CATGTGHRVGYTF.

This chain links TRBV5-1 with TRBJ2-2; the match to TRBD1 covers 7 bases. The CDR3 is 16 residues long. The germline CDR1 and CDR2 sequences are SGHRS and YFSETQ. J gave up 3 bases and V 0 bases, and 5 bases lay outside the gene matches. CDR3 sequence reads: CASSLEGGLHTGELFF. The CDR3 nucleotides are TGCGCCAGCAGCTTGGAAGGGGGCCTCCACACCGGGGAGCTGTTTTTT.

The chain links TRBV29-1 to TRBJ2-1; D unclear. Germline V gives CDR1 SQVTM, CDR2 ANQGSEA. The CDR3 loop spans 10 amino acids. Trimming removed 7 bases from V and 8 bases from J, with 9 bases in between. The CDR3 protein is CSGYFDEQFF. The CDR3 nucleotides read TGCAGCGGTTATTTCGATGAGCAGTTCTTC.

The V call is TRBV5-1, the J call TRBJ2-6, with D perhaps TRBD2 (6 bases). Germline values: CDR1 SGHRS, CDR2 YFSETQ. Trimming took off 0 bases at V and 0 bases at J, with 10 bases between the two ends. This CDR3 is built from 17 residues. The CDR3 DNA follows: TGCGCCAGCAGCTTGGGCGGGGTTATCTCTGGGGCCAACGTCCTGACTTTC. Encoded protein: CASSLGGVISGANVLTF.

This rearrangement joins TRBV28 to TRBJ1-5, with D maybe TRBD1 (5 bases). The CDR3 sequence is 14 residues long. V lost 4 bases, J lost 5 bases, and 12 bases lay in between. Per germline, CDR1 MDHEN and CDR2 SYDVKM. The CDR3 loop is CASSSQGGDQPQHF. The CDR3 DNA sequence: TGTGCCAGCAGTTCCCAGGGAGGTGATCAGCCCCAGCATTTT. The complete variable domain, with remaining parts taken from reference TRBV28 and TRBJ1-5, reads DVKVTQSSRYLVKRTGEKVFLECVQDMDHENMFWYRQDPGLGLRLIYFSYDVKMKEKGDIPEGYSVSREKKERFSLILESASTNQTSMYLCASSSQGGDQPQHFGDGTRLSIL.

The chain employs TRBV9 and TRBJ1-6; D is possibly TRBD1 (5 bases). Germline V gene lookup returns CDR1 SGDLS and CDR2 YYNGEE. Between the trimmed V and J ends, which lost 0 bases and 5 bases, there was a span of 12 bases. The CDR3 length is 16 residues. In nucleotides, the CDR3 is TGTGCCAGCAGCGTAGAAGGGGTTTCCGATAATTCACCCCTCCACTTT. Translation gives CASSVEGVSDNSPLHF.

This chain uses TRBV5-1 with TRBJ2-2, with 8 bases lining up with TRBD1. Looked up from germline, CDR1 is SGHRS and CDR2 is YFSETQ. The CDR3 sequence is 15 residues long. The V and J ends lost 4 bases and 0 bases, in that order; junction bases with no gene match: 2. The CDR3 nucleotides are TGCGCCAGCAGCCCGGGACAGGCGAACACCGGGGAGCTGTTTTTT. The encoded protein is CASSPGQANTGELFF.

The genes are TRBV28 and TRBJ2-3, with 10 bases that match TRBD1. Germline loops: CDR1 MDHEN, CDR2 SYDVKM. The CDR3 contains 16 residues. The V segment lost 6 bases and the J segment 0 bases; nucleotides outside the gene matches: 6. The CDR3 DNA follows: TGTGCCAGCAGCCCCGGGACAGGGGCTAGCACAGATACGCAGTATTTT. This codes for CASSPGTGASTDTQYF.

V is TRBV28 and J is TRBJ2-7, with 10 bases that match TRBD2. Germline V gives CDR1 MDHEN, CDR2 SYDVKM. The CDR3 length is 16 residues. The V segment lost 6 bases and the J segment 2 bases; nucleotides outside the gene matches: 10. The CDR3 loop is CASSPLSGGTTYEQYF. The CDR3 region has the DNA TGTGCCAGCAGCCCCCTTAGCGGGGGGACTACCTACGAGCAGTACTTC.

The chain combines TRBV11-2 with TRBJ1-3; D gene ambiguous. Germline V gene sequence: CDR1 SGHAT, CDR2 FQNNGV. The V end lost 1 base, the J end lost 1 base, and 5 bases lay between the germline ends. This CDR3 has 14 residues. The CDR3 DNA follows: TGTGCCAGCAGCTTAGGACAATCTGGAAACACCATATATTTT. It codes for CASSLGQSGNTIYF.

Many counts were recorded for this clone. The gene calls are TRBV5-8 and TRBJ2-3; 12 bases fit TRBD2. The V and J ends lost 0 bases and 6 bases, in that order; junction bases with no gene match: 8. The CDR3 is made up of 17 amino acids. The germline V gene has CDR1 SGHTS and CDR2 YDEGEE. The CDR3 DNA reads TGTGCCAGCAGCTTGGGACTAGCGGGGGCCCCCCGCGATACGCAGTATTTT. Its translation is CASSLGLAGAPRDTQYF. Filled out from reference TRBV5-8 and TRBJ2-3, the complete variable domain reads EAGVTQSPTHLIKTRGQQATLRCSPISGHTSVYWYQQALGLGLQFLLWYDEGEERNRGNFPPRFSGRQFPNYSSELNVNALELEDSALYLCASSLGLAGAPRDTQYFGPGTRLTVL.

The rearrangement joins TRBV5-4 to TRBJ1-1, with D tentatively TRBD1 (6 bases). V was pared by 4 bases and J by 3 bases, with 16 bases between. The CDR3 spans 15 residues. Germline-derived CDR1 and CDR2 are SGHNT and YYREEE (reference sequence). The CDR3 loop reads CASSPWSGGYTEAFF. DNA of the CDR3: TGTGCCAGCAGCCCATGGTCGGGGGGCTACACTGAAGCTTTCTTT.